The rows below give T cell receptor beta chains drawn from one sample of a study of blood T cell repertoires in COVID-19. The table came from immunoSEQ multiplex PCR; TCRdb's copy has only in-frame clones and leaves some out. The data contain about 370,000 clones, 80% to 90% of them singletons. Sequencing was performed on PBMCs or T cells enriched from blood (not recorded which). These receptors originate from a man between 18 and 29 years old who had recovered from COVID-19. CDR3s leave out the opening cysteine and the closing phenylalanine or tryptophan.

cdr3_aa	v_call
ASSPGHGSGNTIY	TRBV7-7
ASSLVAAQETQY	TRBV5-1
ASSIFPSRSGNTIY	TRBV19
ASSLVMAGGRDTQY	TRBV7-6
ASSKERRNTHPTYEQY	TRBV21-1
ASSHRDSYEQY	TRBV4-1
ASSTWTGRRNGYT	TRBV27
ASSTGVVAGGRTDTQY	TRBV7-9
ASSLTGVMNTEAF	TRBV5-5
ASSKALSRSQPQH	TRBV21-1
ASTFGSGAFQTQY	TRBV28
ASSRTTGVGEKLF	TRBV6-5
ASSQDWGSGELF	TRBV4-2
ASSQETGNQPQH	TRBV4-2
ASSARRQSYEQY	TRBV3-1/TRBV3-2
ASSFGIAGGYT	TRBV12-3/TRBV12-4
ASSPRTDRGTGELF	TRBV5-6
ASSQETYPYGYT	TRBV4-1
ASNDLQGNSPLH	TRBV6-5
ASSAWGAGNTIY	TRBV2
ASSERGRDQPQH	TRBV2
ASSLAGTGGTEAF	TRBV5-8
ASSEAMDRLLS	TRBV6-1
AISGGQGSPQNTEAF	TRBV10-3
ASSFTGNGADGYT	TRBV7-9
ASSLGVYNSPLH	TRBV28
ASRSASANTGELF	TRBV28
ASSSRTGGSYNSPLH	TRBV7-8
ASSRTASNQPQH	TRBV3-1/TRBV3-2
ASSHLAGALNEQF	TRBV6-5
ASGSAGGPSTDTQY	TRBV3-1/TRBV3-2
ASDRGSNQPQH	TRBV2